A selection of T cell receptor beta chains follows, all from one sample in a study of blood T cell repertoires in COVID-19. Here immunoSEQ multiplex PCR was the method, and the copy in TCRdb shows in-frame clones only, minus some. The table has some 95,000 clones, about 80% seen once. The sequenced sample was peripheral blood. These receptors were obtained from a man aged 65-85 years with acute or convalescent COVID-19. Both conserved end residues are trimmed from each CDR3.

V	length	J	CDR3
TRBV4-1	15	TRBJ2-2	ASSQEPGGVSTGELF
TRBV9	15	TRBJ2-2	ASSVNRENRNTGELF
TRBV20-1	9	TRBJ1-4	SAREDEKLF
TRBV5-6	15	TRBJ2-3	ASSLLAGGASTDTQY
TRBV18	14	TRBJ2-2	ASSPRQGGATGELF
TRBV5-1	12	TRBJ1-2	ASSLVTGAGGYT
TRBV13	14	TRBJ1-6	ASSREGQEYNSPLH
TRBV11-2	11	TRBJ2-7	ASRNSGRREQY
TRBV24-1	15	TRBJ1-5	ATSDPGTGDSNQPQH
TRBV7-9	13	TRBJ2-2	ASSQGQGITGELF
TRBV4-1	12	TRBJ1-2	ASSLTTELVGYT
TRBV13	15	TRBJ1-1	ASSSKTGGHSYIEAF
TRBV6-5	13	TRBJ2-2	ASRIGQGFTGELF
TRBV29-1	14	TRBJ2-3	SVKLPSGGVTDTQY
TRBV6-5	13	TRBJ1-1	ASSPGHNMNTEAF
TRBV19	13	TRBJ1-5	ASTATLDSNQPQH
TRBV7-2	15	TRBJ2-3	ASSLGSGRSGSDTQY
TRBV5-1	10	TRBJ1-2	ANLSRGYGYT
TRBV6-1	12	TRBJ2-1	ASSEPGQPNEQF
TRBV24-1	13	TRBJ2-2	ATSDLRQGHGELF
TRBV18	12	TRBJ1-1	ASSSTGIGTEAF
TRBV9	12	TRBJ1-3	ASSAGGRGNTIY
TRBV24-1	17	TRBJ2-2	ATSSSWKKREGLMGELF
TRBV27	14	TRBJ1-5	ASSALRDRIPQPQH
TRBV28	13	TRBJ1-4	ASNSGGATNEKLF
TRBV6-5	13	TRBJ1-3	ASRGGVGIRNTIY
TRBV10-3	12	TRBJ1-3	AIKAAGSGNTIY
TRBV14	12	TRBJ1-5	ASSQRGRNQPQH
TRBV5-6	12	TRBJ2-5	ASSPGQGLETQY
TRBV6-5	12	TRBJ2-1	ASSLDGVYNEQF
TRBV6-4	12	TRBJ1-4	ASRTQAGGGKLF
TRBV7-9	13	TRBJ1-4	ASSPSTVGNEKLF
TRBV20-1	9	TRBJ1-2	SAGSGFGYT
TRBV7-2	13	TRBJ1-5	ASSRTGTVNQPQH
TRBV7-9	13	TRBJ2-2	ASTPRGGDTGELF
TRBV12-3/TRBV12-4	10	TRBJ2-2	ASSQGIGELF
TRBV7-9	11	TRBJ1-1	ASSPQGYTEAF
TRBV7-3	14	TRBJ2-3	ASSQAGGIFTDTQY
TRBV28	11	TRBJ1-4	ASSFAVREKLF
TRBV7-3	13	TRBJ2-5	ASSPGWGGGETQY